The 21 T cell receptor beta chains given below trace back to one sample, sequenced in a study of blood T cell repertoires in COVID-19. The method was immunoSEQ multiplex PCR; TCRdb's version includes in-frame clones alone and lacks a portion of them. The table includes approximately 270,000 clones, 65% to 90% detected once. The source material was PBMCs or T cells enriched from blood (not recorded which). The receptors stem from a man aged 40-49 years who had recovered from COVID-19.

The rearrangement links TRBV4-2 to TRBJ2-1; 10 nucleotides match TRBD2. The V segment lost 0 bases and the J segment 5 bases; nucleotides outside the gene matches: 1. Per the germline V gene, CDR1 is LGHNA and CDR2 is YNFKEQ. The CDR3 has 15 amino acids. The CDR3 loop reads CASSQEAGGHNEQFF. The DNA for the CDR3 is TGTGCCAGCAGCCAAGAAGCGGGAGGGCACAATGAGCAGTTCTTC.

In this sample, this clone turned up a few times. The sample holds other DNA sequences that translate to the same CDR3. The CDR3 DNA sequence: TGTGCCAGCAGCTCGGGACTAGCCTACAATGAGCAGTTCTTC. Its translation is CASSSGLAYNEQFF. V usage is TRBV11-3 and J usage is TRBJ2-1, with 8 bases identical to TRBD2. Germline CDR1 SGHNT, CDR2 YENEEA. The V gene end was trimmed by 4 bases and the J gene end by 2 bases; junction bases not matched to a gene: 1. The CDR3 length is 14 residues.

This chain joins TRBV15 and TRBJ1-5; the D is unclear. This CDR3 is 14 amino acids long. V gave up 0 bases and J gave up 6 bases, with 9 bases separating them. CDR1 and CDR2 from the germline V gene are LNHNV and YYDKDF (reference sequence). The CDR3 nucleotides read TGTGCCACCAGCAGAGATCGCGGGTCTCAGCCCCAGCATTTT. Amino acid sequence: CATSRDRGSQPQHF.

V gene TRBV25-1 combines with J gene TRBJ1-3; 9 bases line up with TRBD1. V trimming: 1 base; J trimming: 5 bases; junction bases outside the gene matches: 9. Germline CDR1 is MGHDK and CDR2 is SYGVNS. The CDR3 is 17 amino acids. The CDR3 DNA reads TGTGCCAGCAGTGAATCCCCCTTCGGGACAGGGAGAAACACCATATATTTT. It encodes CASSESPFGTGRNTIYF.

This sequence joins TRBV11-2 and TRBJ2-7; D ambiguous. This CDR3 spans 15 amino acids. Trimming cost V 1 base and J 2 bases, with 12 bases left between them. Germline CDR1 SGHAT, CDR2 FQNNGV. CDR3: CASSLGSGLTYEQYF. The CDR3 nucleotides read TGTGCCAGCAGCTTAGGGAGTGGTCTCACCTACGAGCAGTACTTC.

The rearrangement joins TRBV5-4 to TRBJ1-2; TRBD1 aligns across 12 bases. Germline trimming cut 6 bases from V and 7 bases from J; bases unmatched to any gene: 10. CDR3 length: 15 amino acids. Germline V gene sequence: CDR1 SGHNT, CDR2 YYREEE (reference sequence). CDR3 coding DNA: TGTGCCAGCACCGGGGGGGACAGGGGGCGGAGTGGCTACACCTTC. Protein product: CASTGGDRGRSGYTF.

V and J are TRBV7-2 and TRBJ1-1; 9 nucleotides align to TRBD1. V gave up 5 bases and J gave up 1 base; unmatched junction bases: 5. This CDR3 comprises 15 residues. Germline-derived CDR1 and CDR2 are SGHTA and FQGNSA. CDR3 coding DNA: TGTGCCAGCAGCCTTCCGACAGGGGGGAACACTGAAGCTTTCTTT. It yields the protein CASSLPTGGNTEAFF.

V and J are TRBV20-1 and TRBJ2-3; possibly TRBD2 for D (5 bases). CDR1 DFQATT and CDR2 SNEGSKA come from the germline V gene (reference sequence). The CDR3 spans 12 residues. V lost 3 bases to trimming and J lost 3 bases, with 7 bases between them. The CDR3 is CSASGGTDTQYF. The CDR3 DNA reads TGCAGTGCTAGTGGCGGGACAGATACGCAGTATTTT.

The chain joins TRBV6-4 to TRBJ2-7; 8 bases match TRBD2. This CDR3 has 14 amino acids. Germline-derived CDR1 and CDR2 are MRHNA and SNTAGT. V trimming: 4 bases; J trimming: 2 bases; junction bases outside the gene matches: 4. This CDR3 reads CASSVTSGTYEQYF. CDR3 bases: TGTGCCAGCAGTGTAACTAGCGGAACCTACGAGCAGTACTTC.

The V gene is TRBV4-2, the J gene TRBJ2-7; D not certain. The CDR3 length is 11 residues. CDR1 LGHNA and CDR2 YNFKEQ come from the germline V gene. V shed 1 base and J shed 5 bases, with 3 bases lying between them. Here the CDR3 reads CASSQGDEQYF. In nucleotides, the CDR3 is TGTGCCAGCAGCCAAGGAGACGAGCAGTACTTC.

This chain joins TRBV19 and TRBJ1-5; TRBD1 aligns across 7 bases. The CDR3 totals 14 residues. Germline CDR1 is LNHDA and CDR2 is SQIVND (reference sequence). With V trimmed by 3 bases and J by 2 bases, 1 base remained unmatched. The CDR3 region is CASSMQGGNQPQHF. CDR3 bases: TGTGCCAGTAGTATGCAGGGGGGCAATCAGCCCCAGCATTTT.

The J gene is TRBJ2-6, the V gene TRBV18, with TRBD1 identical over 7 bases. The CDR3 length is 14 residues. V lost 4 bases and J lost 9; bases outside the gene matches: 6. CDR1 is KGHSH and CDR2 is LQKENI in the germline V gene. Here the CDR3 reads CASSLTRTGNVLTF. In DNA, the CDR3 is TGTGCCAGCTCACTTACTCGGACAGGCAACGTCCTGACTTTC.

The chain is built from TRBV12-5 and TRBJ2-3, with D perhaps TRBD2 (7 bases). The CDR3 contains 16 residues. Germline loops: CDR1 LGHNT, CDR2 FRNRAP. V was shortened by 4 bases and J by 2 bases, with 16 bases between the two germline ends. The CDR3 region is CASGSGLGGSTDTQYF. The CDR3 region has the DNA TGTGCTAGTGGTTCAGGACTAGGGGGATCCACAGATACGCAGTATTTT.

The V gene is TRBV4-2, the J gene TRBJ2-3; D gene uncertain. Germline V gene lookup returns CDR1 LGHNA and CDR2 YNFKEQ. The CDR3 contains 17 residues. V lost 6 bases to trimming and J lost 0 bases, with 19 bases between them. CDR3 amino acids: CASSQNLLGASTDTQYF. The CDR3 DNA reads TGTGCCAGCAGTCAAAACCTTCTGGGCGCCAGCACAGATACGCAGTATTTT.

The chain has TRBV5-1 and TRBJ2-1; 8 bases are a match to TRBD1. The CDR3 has 15 amino acids. V dropped 2 bases and J dropped 8; count of bases not matched to a gene: 9. Germline CDR1 is SGHRS and CDR2 is YFSETQ. The CDR3 bases are TGCGCCAGCAGCTTTCAGGGGGCGCGGCTGGATGAGCAGTTCTTC. This translates into CASSFQGARLDEQFF.

The chain employs TRBV19 and TRBJ2-4; D is perhaps TRBD1 (5 bases). This CDR3 is built from 15 residues. Trimming stripped 3 bases from V and 5 bases from J, with 14 bases between. Germline V gene lookup returns CDR1 LNHDA and CDR2 SQIVND (reference sequence). The CDR3 protein is CASSIRLRVQNIQYF. The CDR3 nucleotides read TGTGCCAGTAGTATTCGTCTCAGGGTCCAAAACATTCAGTACTTC.

The V gene is TRBV7-9, the J gene TRBJ2-1; TRBD2 is a possible D gene (6 bases). From germline, CDR1 is SEHNR and CDR2 FQNEAQ (reference sequence). The CDR3 contains 15 residues. V lost 3 bases, J lost 9 bases, and 18 bases lay in between. The CDR3 sequence: CASSLVDLGGAEQFF. CDR3 in DNA: TGTGCCAGCAGCTTGGTAGACTTAGGAGGGGCTGAGCAGTTCTTC.

The CDR3: CASSEERQGVRTGELFF. The CDR3 DNA follows: TGTGCCAGCAGTGAAGAGCGGCAGGGGGTACGAACCGGGGAGCTGTTTTTT. This rearrangement joins TRBV2 to TRBJ2-2; 7 bases match TRBD1. Trimming took 1 base from V and 5 from J; bases not matched to a gene: 10. This CDR3 contains 17 residues. Germline V gene sequence: CDR1 SNHLY, CDR2 FYNNEI. Together with reference TRBV2 and TRBJ2-2, the CDR3 gives the full variable domain: EPEVTQTPSHQVTQMGQEVILRCVPISNHLYFYWYRQILGQKVEFLVSFYNNEISEKSEIFDDQFSVERPDGSNFTLKIRSTKLEDSAMYFCASSEERQGVRTGELFFGEGSRLTVL.

This clone was seen just once. The V gene is TRBV29-1, the J gene TRBJ2-3, with 8 bases fitting TRBD2. Germline values: CDR1 SQVTM, CDR2 ANQGSEA. The CDR3 runs 14 residues. The J segment lost 0 bases and the V segment lost 7 bases, leaving 6 bases of the junction unmatched. CDR3 DNA sequence: TGCAGCGCTCAAGCGGGGGCTAGCACAGATACGCAGTATTTT. Its protein product is CSAQAGASTDTQYF.

This chain connects TRBV4-1 to TRBJ2-2; TRBD1 might be the D (5 bases). CDR1 is MGHRA and CDR2 is YSYEKL in the germline V gene. Trimming took 2 bases from V and 4 from J, leaving 11 bases between them. The CDR3 totals 15 residues. CDR3 sequence: CASSQYDRSTGELFF. The CDR3 coding sequence is TGCGCCAGCAGCCAATACGACAGAAGCACCGGGGAGCTGTTTTTT.

The chain links TRBV28 to TRBJ2-1; D not certain. V was trimmed by 7 bases and J by 5 bases, leaving 6 bases between them. CDR1 and CDR2 from the germline V gene are MDHEN and SYDVKM. CDR3 size: 11 residues. CDR3 sequence (DNA): TGTGCCAGCACTGAGAACAATGAGCAGTTCTTC. Amino acids: CASTENNEQFF.